This TCR beta chain appears in the sequencing data of a study of cytomegalovirus exposure and HLA in healthy donors. Each of the donors was a healthy bone marrow donor. V trimming: 0 bases; J trimming: 8 bases; junction bases outside the gene matches: 15. The V gene's germline CDR1 is SEHNR and CDR2 FQNEAQ (reference sequence). The CDR3 has 17 amino acids. The PCR made use of 60 Vbeta and 13 Jbeta primers. This table comes from immunoSEQ multiplex PCR, and its TCRdb copy is limited to in-frame clones, with some not included. This table has 65,000 to 70,000 clones, 75% to 90% appearing once. The sequencing sample was made of PBMCs. The TCR was taken from a woman in her 30s in good health and CMV-seropositive. V and J are TRBV7-9 and TRBJ1-1; the match to TRBD1 covers 7 bases. This chain's CDR3 is CASSLAWTPGGFLEAFF. The CDR3 nucleotides are TGTGCCAGCAGCTTAGCTTGGACACCAGGGGGTTTTCTAGAAGCTTTCTTT.